The sequence of this TCR beta chain was determined in a study of tumor T cells in aggressive B-cell lymphoma. V lost 6 bases and J lost 6, with 24 bases in between. The germline CDR1 and CDR2 sequences are SQVTM and ANQGSEA. The CDR3 extends over 16 amino acids. The assay was immunoSEQ multiplex PCR, and TCRdb's table has in-frame clones only and misses some. Here the sample spans roughly 5,200 clones, 94% being singletons. The genes are TRBV29-1 and TRBJ2-1; D is possibly TRBD2 (5 bases). Specimen: tumor tissue. The clonotype originates from an adult with diffuse large B cell lymphoma. CDR3 nucleotides: TGCAGCGTCCCAGACCGGAGGCGGCCAGCACTCAATGAGCAGTTCTTC. Translating it yields CSVPDRRRPALNEQFF.